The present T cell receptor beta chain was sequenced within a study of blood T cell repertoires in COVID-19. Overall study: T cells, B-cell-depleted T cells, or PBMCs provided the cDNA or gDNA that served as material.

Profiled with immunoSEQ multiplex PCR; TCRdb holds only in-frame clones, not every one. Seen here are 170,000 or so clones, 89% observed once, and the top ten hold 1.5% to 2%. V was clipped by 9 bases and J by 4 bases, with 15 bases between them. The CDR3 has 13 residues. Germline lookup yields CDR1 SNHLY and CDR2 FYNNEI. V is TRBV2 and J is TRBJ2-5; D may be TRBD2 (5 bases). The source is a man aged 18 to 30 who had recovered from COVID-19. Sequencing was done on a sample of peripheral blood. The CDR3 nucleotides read TGTGCCAGTCAATTCGGGGAGTTAGAGACCCAGTACTTC. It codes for CASQFGELETQYF.